These 27 T cell receptor beta chains were all obtained from the same sample, sequenced in a study of T-cell memory formation after mild COVID-19. TCRdb recomputed calls from the 5' RACE reads with MiXCR, one row per CDR3 protein. Here the sample spans almost 350,000 distinct CDR3 sequences, less than 25% being singletons. The sample was PBMCs or a T cell subset sorted from them (not recorded which). These TCRs come from a man younger than 35 who had mild COVID-19 (a few samples of this study predate the infection). Cell type and time point are not known.

This clonotype was detected a few times. The rearrangement joins TRBV6-2 or TRBV6-3 to TRBJ1-2; TRBD1 is a possible D gene (6 bases). The CDR3 is made up of 13 amino acids. Germline V gene data show CDR1 as MNHEY and CDR2 as SVGEGT. The V gene lost 7 bases and the J gene lost 8 bases, with 17 bases spanning the gap. The DNA of the CDR3 is TGTGCCAGCATCAAACGGGGGCGTCGAGGCTACACCTTC. Protein sequence: CASIKRGRRGYTF.

This clonotype was observed a few times. The CDR3: CASSARQGADAEAFF. The CDR3 DNA reads TGTGCCAGCAGCGCGCGACAGGGGGCCGACGCTGAAGCTTTCTTT. The chain has TRBV7-9 and TRBJ1-1; 10 nucleotides agree with TRBD1. CDR3 length: 15 residues. The trim removed 5 bases at V and 6 bases at J, leaving 9 bases unmatched. CDR1 is SEHNR, CDR2 FQNEAQ, per germline (reference sequence). Supplemented by reference TRBV7-9 and TRBJ1-1, the full variable domain reads DTGVSQNPRHKITKRGQNVTFRCDPISEHNRLYWYRQTLGQGPEFLTYFQNEAQLEKSRLLSDRFSAERPKGSFSTLEIQRTEQGDSAMYLCASSARQGADAEAFFGQGTRLTVV.

In its sample, this clonotype was seen many times. This chain uses TRBV6-6 with TRBJ1-3, with no clear D. This CDR3 region has 14 residues. CDR1 and CDR2 from the germline V gene are MNHNY and SVGAGI (reference sequence). The V and J ends lost 2 bases and 2 bases respectively, with 7 bases between them. CDR3 DNA: TGTGCCAGCAGTTACCTCACAGCTGGAAACACCATATATTTT. It yields the protein CASSYLTAGNTIYF.

This clonotype turned up a few times. The genes are TRBV20-1 and TRBJ2-7, with TRBD2 as a possible D gene (6 bases). Per germline, CDR1 DFQATT and CDR2 SNEGSKA (reference sequence). V lost 1 base to trimming and J lost 0 bases, with 7 bases between them. This CDR3 spans 13 amino acids. The CDR3 region is CSARVGGSYEQYF. In DNA, the CDR3 is TGCAGTGCTAGAGTGGGGGGCTCCTACGAGCAGTACTTC.

The chain links TRBV18 to TRBJ1-1; 10 nucleotides match TRBD1. This CDR3 contains 15 residues. The germline CDR1 and CDR2 sequences are KGHSH and LQKENI. V trimming: 4 bases; J trimming: 0 bases; junction bases outside the gene matches: 2. The CDR3 is CASSRQGAVNTEAFF. The CDR3 nucleotides are TGTGCCAGCTCACGACAGGGGGCCGTGAACACTGAAGCTTTCTTT.

This clonotype appeared a few times. The chain employs TRBV9 and TRBJ1-4; a possible D gene is TRBD1 (6 bases). The V end was cut by 5 bases, the J end by 3 bases, with 14 bases between. Germline V gene sequence: CDR1 SGDLS, CDR2 YYNGEE. The CDR3 totals 15 residues. In nucleotides, the CDR3 is TGTGCCAGCAGGCCCGGACAGCATCCTAATGAAAAACTGTTTTTT. Its translation: CASRPGQHPNEKLFF.

This clonotype was recorded a few times. A read error may produce the germline difference seen at one junction end. The CDR3: CAPRRDSQWDTGELFF. The CDR3 DNA follows: TGTGCCCCCAGACGGGACTCCCAATGGGACACCGGGGAGCTGTTTTTT. The chain has TRBV24-1 and TRBJ2-2; D perhaps matches TRBD2 (6 bases). This CDR3 spans 16 amino acids. Germline assignment: CDR1 KGHDR and CDR2 SFDVKD.

This clonotype was counted between two and nine times. This chain connects TRBV11-2 to TRBJ1-4; TRBD1 might be the D (5 bases). The CDR3 totals 14 residues. V lost 4 bases to trimming and J lost 8 bases, with 14 bases between them. Germline CDR1 is SGHAT and CDR2 is FQNNGV. CDR3 DNA: TGTGCCAGCAGCTCCCGGGGGGAGGACGAAAAACTGTTTTTT. Translation: CASSSRGEDEKLFF.

CDR3 DNA sequence: TGTGCCGGGGGGCATGAGCAGTTCTTC. As protein: CAGGHEQFF. The genes are TRBV7-9 and TRBJ2-1; perhaps D is TRBD1 or TRBD2 (6 bases each). This CDR3 contains 9 residues. V shed 11 bases and J shed 8 bases, with 7 bases lying between them. Germline loops: CDR1 SEHNR, CDR2 FQNEAQ (reference sequence).

This clonotype came up a few times. The J gene is TRBJ1-1, the V gene TRBV7-3; 7 bases agree with TRBD1. The junction had 6 bases not matched to a gene; V was cut back by 1 base and J by 7 bases. Germline CDR1 SGHTA, CDR2 FQGTGA. This CDR3 is 14 amino acids long. CDR3 loop: CASSLISGGGEAFF. DNA of the CDR3: TGTGCCAGCAGCTTAATTTCAGGGGGTGGTGAAGCTTTCTTT.

This chain connects TRBV7-8 to TRBJ2-2; 8 bases are a match to TRBD1. Germline CDR1 is SGHVS and CDR2 is FQNEAQ. The CDR3 sequence is 13 residues long. The V segment lost 5 bases and the J segment 9 bases; nucleotides outside the gene matches: 5. The CDR3 region is CASSHDRGWELFF. CDR3 bases: TGTGCCAGCAGCCATGACAGGGGATGGGAGCTGTTTTTT.

This sequence joins TRBV11-2 and TRBJ2-1; D call uncertain. V was pared by 3 bases and J by 9 bases, with 12 bases between. Germline V gene lookup returns CDR1 SGHAT and CDR2 FQNNGV. This CDR3 comprises 13 residues. CDR3 in amino acids: CASSFYSHSEQFF. In nucleotides, the CDR3 is TGTGCCAGCAGCTTTTATTCTCATAGTGAGCAGTTCTTC.

The rearrangement uses TRBV7-3 and TRBJ2-3; D tentatively fits TRBD1 or TRBD2 (5 bases each). Trimming removed 2 bases at V and 6 bases at J, with 12 bases between. Germline V gives CDR1 SGHTA, CDR2 FQGTGA. The CDR3 loop spans 14 amino acids. Here the CDR3 DNA reads TGTGCCAGCAGCTTAGGGACGGGGCTGGATACGCAGTATTTT. Protein sequence: CASSLGTGLDTQYF.

This clonotype was recorded many times. The V gene is TRBV7-9, the J gene TRBJ2-1; D uncertain. Germline V gene data show CDR1 as SEHNR and CDR2 as FQNEAQ (reference sequence). V was cut by 3 bases and J by 7 bases, with 4 bases left in between. This CDR3 has 11 amino acids. CDR3 amino acids: CASSLRNEQFF. CDR3 DNA: TGTGCCAGCAGCTTGCGGAATGAGCAGTTCTTC.

The J gene is TRBJ2-3, the V gene TRBV2, with TRBD2 as a possible D gene (5 bases). Germline V CDR1 and CDR2: SNHLY, FYNNEI. The V end was cut by 6 bases, the J end by 2 bases, with 12 bases between. The CDR3 loop spans 14 amino acids. CDR3 coding DNA: TGTGCCAGCAGGCGAGCGGAGAACACAGATACGCAGTATTTT. Protein sequence: CASRRAENTDTQYF. Full variable domain (outside the CDR3, taken from reference TRBV2 and TRBJ2-3): EPEVTQTPSHQVTQMGQEVILRCVPISNHLYFYWYRQILGQKVEFLVSFYNNEISEKSEIFDDQFSVERPDGSNFTLKIRSTKLEDSAMYFCASRRAENTDTQYFGPGTRLTVL.

This clonotype was seen only a few times. The chain employs TRBV28 and TRBJ2-4, with TRBD2 matching over 8 bases. The CDR3 has 15 amino acids. Per germline, CDR1 MDHEN and CDR2 SYDVKM. The trim removed 5 bases at V and 5 bases at J, leaving 8 bases unmatched. The CDR3 nucleotides are TGTGCCAGCAGTGTCCCGGGGGGGAGGCAAAACATTCAGTACTTC. Protein: CASSVPGGRQNIQYF.

This clonotype was picked up a small number of times. The J gene is TRBJ1-5, the V gene TRBV12-3 or TRBV12-4, with D possibly being TRBD1 (6 bases). The CDR3 spans 14 residues. The V gene lost 5 bases and the J gene lost 2 bases, with 10 bases spanning the gap. CDR3: CASSPRTGNQPQHF. CDR3 nucleotides: TGTGCCAGCAGTCCGCGGACAGGCAATCAGCCCCAGCATTTT.

The chain carries TRBV28 and TRBJ2-3; no reliable D call. Germline V lookup: CDR1 MDHEN, CDR2 SYDVKM. Between the trimmed V and J ends, which lost 7 bases and 0 bases, there was a span of 11 bases. The CDR3 loop spans 14 amino acids. This chain's CDR3 is CASTEQSSTDTQYF. The CDR3 bases are TGTGCCAGCACCGAGCAGTCTAGCACAGATACGCAGTATTTT.

V is TRBV7-2 and J is TRBJ2-5, with 7 bases that match TRBD2. Germline CDR1 is SGHTA and CDR2 is FQGNSA. There are 14 residues in the CDR3. V gave up 1 base and J gave up 3 bases; unmatched junction bases: 2. The CDR3 here is CASSLVGLKETQYF. The DNA of the CDR3 is TGTGCCAGCAGCTTAGTGGGACTAAAAGAGACCCAGTACTTC.

The sample holds a few counts of this clonotype. The J gene is TRBJ2-1, the V gene TRBV4-3, with 13 bases aligning to TRBD2. Germline values: CDR1 LGHNA, CDR2 YSLEER. There are 15 residues in the CDR3. J was trimmed by 5 bases and V by 3 bases; bases with no gene match: 1. The CDR3 sequence: CASSQGLAGNNEQFF. The CDR3 coding sequence is TGCGCCAGCAGCCAGGGACTAGCGGGGAACAATGAGCAGTTCTTC.

V is TRBV4-1 and J is TRBJ2-7, with a possible D match to TRBD1 (6 bases). With 0 bases removed from V and 4 bases from J, the gap between germline ends came to 10 bases. The germline gives CDR1 MGHRA, CDR2 YSYEKL. CDR3 length: 14 amino acids. CDR3 coding DNA: TGCGCCAGCAGCCAAGAGAGACAGGTATACGAGCAGTACTTC. Translated, it gives CASSQERQVYEQYF.

This rearrangement joins TRBV7-8 to TRBJ2-5; no reliable D call. Germline assignment: CDR1 SGHVS and CDR2 FQNEAQ. The CDR3 length is 13 residues. The ends were cut back, 5 bases at V and 9 bases at J, with 16 bases in the middle. This chain's CDR3 is CASSPRASRPQYF. The CDR3 nucleotides read TGTGCCAGCAGCCCCCGCGCCTCTAGGCCCCAGTACTTC.

This chain joins TRBV11-2 and TRBJ2-3; 7 positions agree with TRBD2. The junction had 7 bases not matched to a gene; V was cut back by 8 bases and J by 5 bases. The CDR3 is made up of 13 amino acids. Germline CDR1 SGHAT, CDR2 FQNNGV. CDR3 coding DNA: TGTGCCAGCTCATGGAGGGAGGGAGATACGCAGTATTTT. Translating it yields CASSWREGDTQYF.

This clonotype has only a few counts. Its ends do not fully match the called genes, so a read error is possible. The chain uses TRBV20-1 and TRBJ1-6; the D is unclear. CDR3 size: 10 residues. Germline values: CDR1 DFQATT, CDR2 SNEGSKA (reference sequence). Here the CDR3 reads CSASFQKVIF. CDR3 DNA sequence: TGCAGTGCTTCTTTCCAAAAGGTTATCTTT.

The V and J genes are TRBV5-1 and TRBJ2-6, with D unresolved. CDR1 and CDR2 (germline): SGHRS, YFSETQ. The CDR3 has 15 amino acids. The germline V and J ends were trimmed by 4 bases and 2 bases, with 10 bases remaining between them. The CDR3 here is CASSAKEAGANVLTF. The DNA of the CDR3 is TGCGCCAGCAGCGCGAAAGAAGCTGGGGCCAACGTCCTGACTTTC.

In this sample, this clonotype turned up a few times. The gene calls are TRBV20-1 and TRBJ2-5; no firm D call. The CDR3 extends over 10 amino acids. Trimming took off 5 bases at V and 2 bases at J, with 3 bases between the two ends. Looked up from germline, CDR1 is DFQATT and CDR2 is SNEGSKA (reference sequence). CDR3 protein: CSALQETQYF. The CDR3 DNA reads as TGCAGTGCTCTTCAAGAGACCCAGTACTTC.

The chain recombines TRBV27 with TRBJ2-7; no clear D. The CDR3 runs 11 residues. Per the germline V gene, CDR1 is MNHEY and CDR2 is SMNVEV (reference sequence). The germline V and J ends were trimmed by 3 bases and 4 bases, with 4 bases remaining between them. Here the CDR3 reads CASSLEYEQYV. The DNA of the CDR3 is TGTGCCAGCAGTTTGGAATACGAGCAGTACGTC.